This TCR beta chain was retrieved from a study of long-term antiretroviral therapy in people with HIV. This clone was seen only a few times. The target antigen is unknown. Regarding the study as a whole: Controls had broader CDR3 length ranges than HIV repertoires did.

At the survey level, the v3.0 immunoSEQ assay was run. TCRdb keeps only in-frame clones here, not all; method: immunoSEQ multiplex PCR. The sample records some 16,000 clones, 80% to 90% being singletons. Among participants with HIV, every one received treatment in the United States. Germline V CDR1 and CDR2: LNHDA, SQIVND (reference sequence). Trimming cost V 9 bases and J 8 bases; bases outside gene matches: 8. This CDR3 is 12 amino acids long. The gene calls are TRBV19 and TRBJ1-2; TRBD1 matches 8 bases. The starting material was unsorted PBMCs, obtained 0.5 years after starting antiretroviral therapy. The receptor was derived from a woman aged 40 to 49 with HIV. The CDR3 reads CASGQGGYGYTF. The CDR3 DNA is TGTGCCAGCGGACAGGGAGGGTACGGCTACACCTTC.